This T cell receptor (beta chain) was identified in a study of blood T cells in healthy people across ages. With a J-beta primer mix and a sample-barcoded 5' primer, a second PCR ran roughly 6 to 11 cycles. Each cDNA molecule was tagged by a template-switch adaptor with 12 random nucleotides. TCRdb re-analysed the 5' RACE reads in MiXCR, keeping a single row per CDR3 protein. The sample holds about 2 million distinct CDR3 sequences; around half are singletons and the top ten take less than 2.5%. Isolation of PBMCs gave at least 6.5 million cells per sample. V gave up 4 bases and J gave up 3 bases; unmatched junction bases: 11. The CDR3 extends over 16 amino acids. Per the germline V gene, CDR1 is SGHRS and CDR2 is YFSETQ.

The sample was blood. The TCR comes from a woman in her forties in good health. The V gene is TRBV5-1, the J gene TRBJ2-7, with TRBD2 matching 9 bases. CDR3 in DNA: TGCGCCAGCAGCCTCGAAATAGCGGGGGCCCTCTACGAGCAGTACTTC. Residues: CASSLEIAGALYEQYF.